The rows below give T cell receptor beta chains drawn from one sample of a study of radiation and T cells in renal cell carcinoma. Data came from immunoSEQ multiplex PCR; TCRdb stores just in-frame clones and leaves some out. This table has tens of thousands of clones, around 86% appearing once. The sample here was blood, taken from a patient whose treatment included radiotherapy and nephrectomy. The receptors originated from a woman aged 45-60 years with renal cell carcinoma. CDR3s include the opening cysteine and the closing phenylalanine or tryptophan.

>TRBV11-2
CASSRTSGNSYEQYF
>TRBV4-2
CASSQEEGSMTEAFF
>TRBV29-1
CSVGWTGGTEAFF
>TRBV6-5
CASSPVRGPTETQYF
>TRBV6-5
CASSYRNYGYTF
>TRBV2
CASSESRQVAANEKLFF
>TRBV28
CASSLRGYEQYF
>TRBV6-5
CAAKPRTFYNSPLHF
>TRBV5-1
CASSLGQGGEQYF
>TRBV4-2
CASSQEARHSNTGELFF
>TRBV28
CASSVTREAFF
>TRBV25-1
CASSPRGVVGAGNEQYF
>TRBV7-2
CASSSHGTQQETQYF
>TRBV6-6
CASSSTSEQYF
>TRBV6-5
CASSGTGDPYNEQFF
>TRBV30
CAWRAGNQPQHF
>TRBV27
CASSLSFPGQFYEQYF
>TRBV21-1
CASSPLAGFFMYEQYF
>TRBV15
CATSRDLVVNTEAFF
>TRBV25-1
CASSGVNMNTEAFF
>TRBV6-5
CASTGGSSTDTQYF
>TRBV7-9
CASTLGQADYGYTF
>TRBV4-3
CASSWGGSYNSPLHF
>TRBV27
CASSRGGRRMTGELFF
>TRBV10-2
CASSESAGITVDTQYF
>TRBV7-2
CASSSRTEETQYF